This TCR beta chain was captured by sequencing in a study of cytomegalovirus exposure and HLA in healthy donors. This PCR relied on a set of 60 Vbeta primers and 13 Jbeta primers. Produced via immunoSEQ multiplex PCR; TCRdb's table is partial and in-frame only. The table records about 150,000 clones, more than 70% of them present only once. Germline V gene sequence: CDR1 DFQATT, CDR2 SNEGSKA (reference sequence). V was cut by 3 bases and J by 12 bases, with 12 bases left in between. The CDR3 is 11 amino acids. V and J are TRBV20-1 and TRBJ2-1; D uncertain. The TCR originated in a man aged 18 to 30 in good health and CMV-seropositive. The sequenced sample consisted of PBMCs. The CDR3 protein is CSASSGSLQFF. The CDR3 DNA reads TGCAGTGCTAGTTCCGGTAGTTTGCAGTTCTTC.